Below, 21 T cell receptor beta chains from the same sample are listed, as sequenced in a study of blood T cell repertoires in COVID-19. Produced via immunoSEQ multiplex PCR; TCRdb's table is partial and in-frame only. The sample includes 250,000 to 350,000 clones, approximately 89% seen only once; the top ten take under 3%. The sequenced sample was PBMCs or T cells enriched from blood (not recorded which). The receptors were sampled from a woman between 45 and 65 years old who had been exposed to COVID-19.

The chain joins TRBV11-1 to TRBJ2-3, with D unresolved. The CDR3 runs 12 residues. The V end was cut by 5 bases, the J end by 0 bases, with 3 bases between. Germline-derived CDR1 and CDR2 are SGHAT and FQDESV (reference sequence). The CDR3 reads CASSTSTDTQYF. The CDR3 nucleotides are TGTGCCAGCAGCACTAGCACAGATACGCAGTATTTT.

This clone was counted only a few times. This chain connects TRBV2 to TRBJ1-4, with 11 bases that match TRBD1. Looked up from germline, CDR1 is SNHLY and CDR2 is FYNNEI. V shed 4 bases, J shed 6 bases, and the junction held 1 base outside the gene matches. The length of the CDR3 is 14 residues. The CDR3 sequence: CASSGTGGDEKLFF. CDR3 nucleotide sequence: TGTGCCAGCAGTGGGACAGGGGGCGATGAAAAACTGTTTTTT.

The table lists this clone with a count of one. This chain links TRBV19 with TRBJ2-7; perhaps TRBD1 as D (6 bases). V was trimmed by 3 bases and J by 1 base, leaving 19 bases between them. There are 17 residues in the CDR3. CDR1 LNHDA and CDR2 SQIVND come from the germline V gene (reference sequence). The CDR3 nucleotides read TGTGCCAGTAGTATCGTGTTCGGCAGGGGCCAATCCTACGAGCAGTACTTC. Translation: CASSIVFGRGQSYEQYF.

The V gene is TRBV5-1, the J gene TRBJ1-4; 10 bases agree with TRBD1. The CDR3 covers 15 residues. V gave up 4 bases and J gave up 7 bases; unmatched junction bases: 7. Germline V gene sequence: CDR1 SGHRS, CDR2 YFSETQ. DNA of the CDR3: TGCGCCAGCAGCCTCGGACAGGGGGGGAGTGAAAAACTGTTTTTT. Encoded protein: CASSLGQGGSEKLFF.

The table lists this clone with a count of one. The V call is TRBV4-1, the J call TRBJ2-3; 10 positions match TRBD2. This CDR3 region has 16 residues. Looked up from germline, CDR1 is MGHRA and CDR2 is YSYEKL. The trim removed 1 base at V and 4 bases at J, leaving 5 bases unmatched. CDR3 region: CASSQAPAGGSDTQYF. The CDR3 DNA reads TGCGCCAGCAGCCAAGCGCCAGCGGGGGGGTCAGATACGCAGTATTTT.

This rearrangement joins TRBV4-1 to TRBJ1-5; TRBD1 matches at 8 bases. This CDR3 spans 17 amino acids. The V segment lost 0 bases and the J segment 4 bases; nucleotides outside the gene matches: 8. CDR1 and CDR2 from the germline V gene are MGHRA and YSYEKL. The CDR3 reads CASSQETAGGLNQPQHF. As DNA, the CDR3 is TGCGCCAGCAGCCAAGAGACGGCAGGGGGCCTAAATCAGCCCCAGCATTTT.

The chain couples TRBV14 to TRBJ1-6, with a tentative D call TRBD1 (6 bases). Germline CDR1 reads SGHDN; CDR2 reads FVKESK. The CDR3 length is 14 residues. V was clipped by 0 bases and J by 7 bases, with 7 bases between them. CDR3 in DNA: TGTGCCAGCAGCCAAGACAGGGGCAATTCACCCCTCCACTTT. This translates into CASSQDRGNSPLHF.

The rearrangement uses TRBV27 and TRBJ1-5, with D possibly matching TRBD1 (6 bases). V was cut by 5 bases and J by 2 bases, with 19 bases left in between. The CDR3 extends over 17 amino acids. CDR1 MNHEY and CDR2 SMNVEV come from the germline V gene (reference sequence). The CDR3 loop is CASSPTYPGHGNQPQHF. Here the CDR3 DNA reads TGTGCCAGCAGTCCCACCTACCCGGGACATGGCAATCAGCCCCAGCATTTT.

Remarks on this clone: Other DNA sequences in this specimen translate into the identical CDR3. This chain's CDR3 is CATSRGTGGSVGETQYF. The CDR3 bases are TGTGCCACCAGCCGGGGGACAGGGGGATCGGTCGGAGAGACCCAGTACTTC. The chain links TRBV15 to TRBJ2-5; 11 bases map to TRBD1. The junction had 12 bases not matched to a gene; V was cut back by 5 bases and J by 4 bases. Germline V gives CDR1 LNHNV, CDR2 YYDKDF (reference sequence). CDR3 size: 17 residues.

The J gene is TRBJ2-1, the V gene TRBV6-5; the match to TRBD1 covers 10 bases. From germline, CDR1 is MNHEY and CDR2 SVGAGI. With V trimmed by 6 bases and J by 7 bases, 6 bases remained unmatched. The CDR3 consists of 14 residues. The CDR3 DNA reads as TGTGCCAGCAGGCTGGGACAGGGGTCGAATGAGCAGTTCTTC. Amino acids: CASRLGQGSNEQFF.

J is TRBJ2-5 and V is TRBV6-5; 10 bases match TRBD2. CDR3 length: 15 amino acids. Germline trimming cut 11 bases from V and 4 bases from J; bases unmatched to any gene: 13. Germline loops: CDR1 MNHEY, CDR2 SVGAGI. CDR3 coding DNA: TGTGCCGGCACTCCAGCGGGGGGGCCCGGAGAGACCCAGTACTTC. Translation gives CAGTPAGGPGETQYF.

The chain combines TRBV5-1 with TRBJ1-3; 7 nucleotides line up with TRBD1. J gave up 0 bases and V 6 bases, and 9 bases lay outside the gene matches. The CDR3 covers 16 residues. Germline assignment: CDR1 SGHRS and CDR2 YFSETQ. The CDR3 nucleotides read TGCGCCAGCAAGGAGGGGGCAGGGAGCTCTGGAAACACCATATATTTT. It translates to CASKEGAGSSGNTIYF. Based on the CDR3 plus reference TRBV5-1 and TRBJ1-3, the full variable domain is KAGVTQTPRYLIKTRGQQVTLSCSPISGHRSVSWYQQTPGQGLQFLFEYFSETQRNKGNFPGRFSGRQFSNSRSEMNVSTLELGDSALYLCASKEGAGSSGNTIYFGEGSWLTVV.

The V gene is TRBV30, the J gene TRBJ1-2; 10 bases are shared with TRBD1. Trimming removed 4 bases from V and 2 bases from J; junction bases left unmatched: 4. CDR3 length: 14 residues. Germline values: CDR1 GTSNPN, CDR2 SVGIG (reference sequence). CDR3 sequence reads: CAWTLDRGNYGYTF. The CDR3 region has the DNA TGTGCCTGGACCCTGGACAGGGGGAACTATGGCTACACCTTC.

V gene TRBV5-1 combines with J gene TRBJ1-4, with D perhaps TRBD1 (6 bases). Trimming cost V 5 bases and J 0 bases, with 11 bases left between them. Germline values: CDR1 SGHRS, CDR2 YFSETQ. The CDR3 runs to 15 residues. In nucleotides, the CDR3 is TGCGCCAGCAGAATACAGGGTGCAACTAATGAAAAACTGTTTTTT. This gives the protein CASRIQGATNEKLFF.

This clone was counted a single time. This chain links TRBV6-1 with TRBJ1-2; D possibly corresponds to TRBD1 (6 bases). This CDR3 spans 14 amino acids. Trimming pared 3 bases from V and 6 bases from J, leaving 14 bases between. Germline V gene sequence: CDR1 MNHNS, CDR2 SASEGT. For the CDR3, the DNA is TGTGCCAGCAGTGATTCTATACAGGGCCATGGCTACACCTTC. Protein product: CASSDSIQGHGYTF.

The chain links TRBV27 to TRBJ2-7, with 8 bases identical to TRBD1. The CDR3 length is 15 residues. Trimming took 5 bases from V and 3 from J; bases not matched to a gene: 9. Germline CDR1 MNHEY, CDR2 SMNVEV (reference sequence). The CDR3 sequence is CASSPDRDRFYEQYF. Written as DNA, the CDR3 is TGTGCCAGCAGTCCAGACCGGGACAGGTTCTACGAGCAGTACTTC.

V gene TRBV6-4 combines with J gene TRBJ2-1; TRBD1 is a possible D gene (5 bases). The length of the CDR3 is 15 residues. The V gene's germline CDR1 is MRHNA and CDR2 SNTAGT. Trimming took off 2 bases at V and 6 bases at J, with 14 bases between the two ends. The CDR3 coding sequence is TGTGCCAGCAGTGACGGTCAGGGTTTACGCAATGAGCAGTTCTTC. Amino acid sequence: CASSDGQGLRNEQFF.

This clone has only one observation. The DNA for the CDR3 is TGTGCCACCAGCAGAGGGGGAGGAAGCGAAAAACTGTTTTTT. It translates to CATSRGGGSEKLFF. The rearrangement uses TRBV15 and TRBJ1-4, with D uncertain. The CDR3 has 14 residues. The ends were cut back, 1 base at V and 8 bases at J, with 11 bases in the middle. The V gene's germline CDR1 is LNHNV and CDR2 YYDKDF (reference sequence).

The chain uses TRBV7-2 and TRBJ1-4; 7 bases agree with TRBD1. V lost 4 bases, J lost 7 bases, and 6 bases stayed unmatched. From germline, CDR1 is SGHTA and CDR2 FQGNSA. The CDR3 contains 14 residues. CDR3 coding DNA: TGTGCCAGCAGCTACACAGGGGTCGGTGAAAAACTGTTTTTT. It yields the protein CASSYTGVGEKLFF.

In its sample, this clone was seen once. The chain couples TRBV1 to TRBJ2-5; no DNA check was done on the table's D call, TRBD2. TRBV1 is a pseudogene segment. The CDR3 sequence is 17 residues long. In DNA form, the CDR3 reads TGCACCAGCAGCCCCCTCCGACCTAAGCGCGACCAAGAGACCCAGTACTTC. As protein: CTSSPLRPKRDQETQYF.

This chain links TRBV3-1 (or the pseudogene TRBV3-2) with TRBJ1-5; D is uncertain. The CDR3 contains 12 residues. Trimming left V 2 bases short and J 5 bases short, with 4 bases between. Looked up from germline, CDR1 is LGHDT and CDR2 is YNNKEL (reference sequence). CDR3 sequence (DNA): TGTGCCAGCAGCCAACGGGATCAGCCCCAGCATTTT. This sequence encodes CASSQRDQPQHF.